The source of this T cell receptor beta chain is a study of Graves' ophthalmopathy and Graves' hyperthyroidism. Study context: In this cohort's terms, stable hyperthyroidism meant no ophthalmopathy by 18 months of follow-up. Whole-study findings and limits: Detected in blood as well were most expanded thyroid clonotypes with frequency above 0.001. The model predicted ophthalmopathy progression with roughly 71% sensitivity and around 72% specificity.

For repertoire sequencing, the TCR beta CDR3 regions were amplified from RNA transcripts. Second-round multiplex PCR came after first-round RT-PCR with HTBI primers. TCRdb re-derived calls from the multiplex PCR reads in MiXCR, one entry per CDR3 protein. The top ten hold around 10% of the sample, which has roughly 1.1 million distinct CDR3 sequences, about two fifths seen once. Comments on this clonotype: No antigen is known for it.

There are 15 residues in the CDR3. The germline CDR1 and CDR2 sequences are LGHNA and YSLEER. V was pared by 2 bases and J by 1 base, with 3 bases of the junction left unmatched. Enrolled hyperthyroidism patients had a new diagnosis, a duration under 2 months, and an age of 18 to 65. Source material: peripheral blood or thyroid tissue (not recorded which). The clonotype originates from an adult man with Graves' hyperthyroidism. The V call is TRBV4-3, the J call TRBJ2-7; 9 nucleotides align to TRBD2. CDR3 in DNA: TGCGCCAGCAGCCAACTAGCGGGAACATCCTACGAGCAGTACTTC. Its translation: CASSQLAGTSYEQYF.